This T cell receptor (beta chain) was documented in a study of molecular identifiers for immune sequencing clone quantification. Across the study: Sequencing covered four of five parts into which replicate RNA from about 20,000 or 100,000 naive CD8 cells was split.

Bulk TCR library preparation followed previously described methods with listed TCR primers. TCRdb redid the calling of the PCR reads with MiXCR, one entry per CDR3 protein. Here the sample spans about 630,000 distinct CDR3 sequences, 25% being singletons. Whole-study results and caveats: The study found clones above 20 RNA copies held over 97% of effector molecules and under 1% in naive cells.

This clonotype has ten or more counts. Its specificity is unknown. Trimming pared 5 bases from V and 2 bases from J, leaving 19 bases between. Germline loops: CDR1 SGHVS, CDR2 FQNEAQ. This CDR3 has 16 amino acids. The receptor was derived from a human donor in good health. Some libraries in this study had Jurkat cell RNA spiked in. The rearrangement joins TRBV7-8 to TRBJ2-7; D tentatively reads TRBD1 or TRBD2 (7 bases each). The sequenced sample consisted of naive CD8+ T cells from blood, with Jurkat cell RNA spiked in. Subset here: FACS-sorted CD8+CD4-CCR7+CD45RA+ naive T cells. CDR3 nucleotides: TGTGCCAGCAGCCTATGGGAGGGGGCTGGGACCTACGAGCAGTACTTC. Encoded protein: CASSLWEGAGTYEQYF.